This T cell receptor beta chain was identified during a study of radiation and T cells in renal cell carcinoma. V dropped 6 bases and J dropped 4 bases, with 7 bases sitting between them. Looked up from germline, CDR1 is SGHTA and CDR2 is FQGNSA. The CDR3 is made up of 13 amino acids. The time point was: baseline pretreatment blood. Documented treatment: 15 Gy SBRT to primary tumor, nephrectomy 4 weeks later. The data were produced by immunoSEQ multiplex PCR, yet TCRdb's version contains in-frame clones alone and is incomplete. The sample carries 100,000 or so clones, less than 90% recorded once. The chain recombines TRBV7-2 with TRBJ2-6; no clear D. The sequences come from blood, collected from a patient whose treatment included radiotherapy and nephrectomy. This receptor was taken from a man in his fifties or sixties with renal cell carcinoma. Here the CDR3 DNA reads TGTGCCAGCAGTTCGTTCGGGGCCAACGTCCTGACTTTC. Its protein is CASSSFGANVLTF.